The 3 T cell receptor beta chains listed next were all sequenced from one sample in a study of blood T cells in healthy people across ages. The authors ran a second PCR of about 6 to 11 cycles using a sample-barcoded 5' primer and a J-beta primer mix. TCRdb recomputed calls from the 5' RACE reads with MiXCR, one row per CDR3 protein. This table has 800,000 or so distinct CDR3 sequences, about 25% appearing once. These data also featured in a second study, about T cells of mothers and their children.

The sample taken for sequencing was blood. The receptors were sampled from a boy younger than 18 in good health.

About this clonotype itself: A read error may produce the germline difference seen at one junction end. This rearrangement joins TRBV5-5 to TRBJ1-4, with D unresolved. The length of the CDR3 is 13 residues. The germline V gene has CDR1 SGHKS and CDR2 YYEKEE (reference sequence). The CDR3 sequence: CASSLERNDKLFF. CDR3 DNA: TGTGCCAGCAGCTTAGAACGAAATGACAAACTGTTTTTT.

The chain couples TRBV7-6 to TRBJ1-2; D gene ambiguous. CDR1 and CDR2 (germline): SGHVS, FNYEAQ. The CDR3 has 15 amino acids. V was shortened by 5 bases and J by 8 bases, with 21 bases between the two germline ends. CDR3 amino acids: CASSPLPDKHGGYTF. CDR3 nucleotides: TGTGCCAGCAGCCCCTTACCCGACAAGCACGGGGGCTACACCTTC.

The V gene is TRBV12-3 or TRBV12-4, the J gene TRBJ2-2; 9 bases map to TRBD1. The CDR3 totals 14 residues. With 5 bases clipped from V and 6 bases from J, the junction kept 4 bases outside the gene matches. CDR3 DNA sequence: TGTGCCAGCAGTGGGACAGGGTACCCCGGGGAGCTGTTTTTT. Translation gives CASSGTGYPGELFF.